Shown below are 8 T cell receptor beta chains from a single sample sequenced in a study of T cell repertoires in cytomegalovirus infection. TCRdb reprocessed the reads via MiXCR and lists one record per CDR3 protein. The sample includes just under 550,000 distinct CDR3 sequences, approximately 26% of them seen just once. The specimen was PBMCs. These TCRs come from a human donor in good health (CMV status not recorded). Some clones in this sample may be carry-over from other donors' samples.

The chain employs TRBV15 and TRBJ2-7, with D uncertain. V was clipped by 1 base and J by 1 base, with 5 bases between them. The CDR3 contains 13 residues. Per the germline V gene, CDR1 is LNHNV and CDR2 is YYDKDF (reference sequence). The CDR3 DNA reads TGTGCCACCAGCAGAGGAGATTCCTACGAGCAGTACGTC. It yields the protein CATSRGDSYEQYV.

The CDR3 is CASSYSRQLVGYTF. CDR3 DNA: TGTGCCAGCAGTTACTCGAGGCAGTTGGTTGGCTACACCTTC. V gene TRBV6-2 or TRBV6-3 combines with J gene TRBJ1-2; D is undetermined. The V end was cut by 0 bases, the J end by 7 bases, with 12 bases between. Looked up from germline, CDR1 is MNHEY and CDR2 is SVGEGT. The CDR3 is 14 amino acids.

This clonotype has just a few counts. This chain uses TRBV7-2 with TRBJ2-1, with D uncertain. V lost 4 bases and J 9 bases, leaving 22 bases between the germline ends. Germline assignment: CDR1 SGHTA and CDR2 FQGNSA. This CDR3 spans 16 amino acids. The CDR3, as DNA: TGTGCCAGCAGCTCTGCTTTGGTAACCCAGCCCAGTGAGCAGTTCTTC. Translating it yields CASSSALVTQPSEQFF.

V gene TRBV27 combines with J gene TRBJ2-2; maybe TRBD1 (5 bases). This CDR3 spans 18 amino acids. The germline V and J ends were trimmed by 3 bases and 1 base, with 18 bases remaining between them. CDR1 is MNHEY and CDR2 is SMNVEV in the germline V gene (reference sequence). The CDR3 sequence is CASSFRSVTRVNTGELFF. The CDR3, as DNA: TGTGCCAGCAGTTTTCGGTCTGTTACCAGGGTGAACACCGGGGAGCTGTTTTTT.

The chain recombines TRBV20-1 with TRBJ2-4, with D unresolved. Germline loops: CDR1 DFQATT, CDR2 SNEGSKA (reference sequence). The V end lost 2 bases, the J end lost 2 bases, and 13 bases lay between the germline ends. The CDR3 is made up of 15 amino acids. The CDR3 region has the DNA TGCAGTGCTAGACCAGGACGGCATACCAAAAACATTCAGTACTTC. It is translated as CSARPGRHTKNIQYF.

The chain is built from TRBV7-8 and TRBJ2-7, with 9 bases matching TRBD1. The germline gives CDR1 SGHVS, CDR2 FQNEAQ. Trimming at V came to 2 bases and at J to 6 bases, leaving 14 bases not matched to a gene. CDR3 length equals 17 residues. DNA of the CDR3: TGTGCCAGCAGCTTACTGGACCTGGGACAGGGAAAAGGCGAGCAGTACTTC. Translating it yields CASSLLDLGQGKGEQYF. Full variable domain (remainder filled in from reference TRBV7-8 and TRBJ2-7): GAGVSQSPRYKVAKRGQDVALRCDPISGHVSLFWYQQALGQGPEFLTYFQNEAQLDKSGLPSDRFFAERPEGSVSTLKIQRTQQEDSAVYLCASSLLDLGQGKGEQYFGPGTRLTVT.

The count of this clonotype is one. V gene TRBV12-3 or TRBV12-4 combines with J gene TRBJ2-5; the D gene could be TRBD1 or TRBD2 (5 bases each). Trimming cost V 5 bases and J 0 bases, with 10 bases left between them. This CDR3 is 14 amino acids long. The CDR3 protein is CASSTGPHQETQYF. DNA for the CDR3: TGTGCCAGCAGTACGGGACCGCACCAAGAGACCCAGTACTTC.

V usage is TRBV28 and J usage is TRBJ2-6; 11 bases are shared with TRBD1. This CDR3 is 17 amino acids long. With 6 bases clipped from V and 2 bases from J, the junction kept 6 bases outside the gene matches. Germline CDR1 MDHEN, CDR2 SYDVKM. CDR3 in amino acids: CASRTDRGLAGANVLTF. The CDR3 nucleotides read TGTGCCAGCAGGACGGACAGGGGGCTGGCTGGGGCCAACGTCCTGACTTTC. Full variable domain (rest looked up from reference TRBV28 and TRBJ2-6): DVKVTQSSRYLVKRTGEKVFLECVQDMDHENMFWYRQDPGLGLRLIYFSYDVKMKEKGDIPEGYSVSREKKERFSLILESASTNQTSMYLCASRTDRGLAGANVLTFGAGSRLTVL.